This T cell receptor (beta chain) emerged from a study of metastatic and nonmetastatic thyroid tumors. Whole-study context: Repertoire comparisons spanned blood and tumor or nodule tissue from malignant and benign thyroid patients. Findings of the study overall: When malignant thyroid tumors were compared with benign nodules, TCR beta diversity was reportedly significantly higher in the malignant tumors. This held in both blood and tumor samples.

No treatment had been given to any patient before thyroid surgery. Germline V gene sequence: CDR1 MNHNS, CDR2 SASEGT. Trimming stripped 5 bases from V and 6 bases from J, with 13 bases between. CDR3 length equals 13 residues. Relative to its sample, this clone is large (0.1 to 1%). As yet, its antigen is unknown. Source study methods: A papillary thyroid cancer distant-metastasis classifier was built from CDR3 differences across clinicopathological groups. TCRdb reanalyzed the PCR reads via MiXCR. It is TCRdb's table, rather than the study itself, that gives the V and J calls and clone size. The sample gives about 3,500 clones, 35% to 40% of which show up once; roughly 15% is in the top ten.

The receptor was derived from a male donor with papillary thyroid cancer or a benign thyroid nodule (not recorded which). Some clones in this sample may be carry-over from other donors' samples. V gene TRBV6-1 combines with J gene TRBJ1-1; possibly TRBD1 for D (6 bases). The sequenced sample consisted of adjacent normal tissue. CDR3 sequence: CASSFGTSSEAFF. Here the CDR3 DNA reads TGTGCCAGCAGTTTTGGGACAAGCTCTGAAGCTTTCTTT.